These 24 T cell receptor beta chains originate from one sample sequenced in a study of blood T cells in healthy people across ages. Using a J-beta primer mix together with a sample-barcoded 5' primer, a second PCR was run for roughly 6 to 12 cycles. TCRdb called the 5' RACE reads again in MiXCR, with one record for every CDR3 protein. Here the sample spans roughly 1.4 million distinct CDR3 sequences, 45% to 70% being singletons. Sample: blood. These receptor sequences come from a man aged 18 to 29 in good health.

The count of this clonotype is one. This sequence joins TRBV27 and TRBJ2-1; 9 bases map to TRBD2. The CDR3 extends over 17 amino acids. The J segment lost 12 bases and the V segment lost 6 bases, leaving 21 bases of the junction unmatched. Germline V gives CDR1 MNHEY, CDR2 SMNVEV (reference sequence). The CDR3: CASRSGVAGALPRGQFF. As DNA, the CDR3 is TGTGCCAGCAGATCCGGGGTAGCGGGAGCTCTTCCCCGGGGGCAGTTCTTC.

The chain joins TRBV20-1 to TRBJ2-3; tentatively, D is TRBD1 or TRBD2 (6 bases each). V lost 5 bases to trimming and J lost 0 bases, with 15 bases between them. This CDR3 has 15 amino acids. Germline V gene lookup returns CDR1 DFQATT and CDR2 SNEGSKA (reference sequence). The CDR3 DNA reads as TGCAGTGCTGGGGGCCGGGGGCCTAGCACAGATACGCAGTATTTT. It encodes CSAGGRGPSTDTQYF.

The CDR3 DNA reads TGTGCCAGCATAGTTAGACTCAATCAGCCCCAGCATTTT. It specifies CASIVRLNQPQHF. The chain is built from TRBV6-6 and TRBJ1-5, with D unclear. The CDR3 spans 13 residues. Trimming took 7 bases from V and 3 from J, leaving 10 bases between them. Germline assignment: CDR1 MNHNY and CDR2 SVGAGI (reference sequence).

The V gene is TRBV7-2, the J gene TRBJ1-6; 9 bases align to TRBD1. The ends lost 5 bases at V and 4 bases at J; junction bases unmatched: 6. CDR1 is SGHTA, CDR2 FQGNSA, per germline. CDR3 length: 16 residues. CDR3 sequence reads: CASSLQGAGYNSPLHF. In nucleotides, the CDR3 is TGTGCCAGCAGCCTACAGGGGGCGGGGTATAATTCACCCCTCCACTTT. Looking up the rest from reference TRBV7-2 and TRBJ1-6 gives the full variable domain: GAGVSQSPSNKVTEKGKDVELRCDPISGHTALYWYRQSLGQGLEFLIYFQGNSAPDKSGLPSDRFSAERTGGSVSTLTIQRTQQEDSAVYLCASSLQGAGYNSPLHFGNGTRLTVT.

The CDR3 DNA reads TGTGCCACCAGCAGAGAGGGACTAGCGGGAGGGCTCGAAGGAGGCGAGCAGTACTTC. This translates into CATSREGLAGGLEGGEQYF. The chain employs TRBV15 and TRBJ2-5; 16 bases agree with TRBD2. The J call could be wrong; TRBJ2-7 is a better fit for the DNA end. Germline assignment: CDR1 LNHNV and CDR2 YYDKDF (reference sequence). There are 19 residues in the CDR3.

The rearrangement joins TRBV3-1 to TRBJ2-6, with D perhaps matching TRBD1 (8 bases). The CDR3 totals 16 residues. The germline V gene encodes CDR1 LGHDT and CDR2 YNNKEL (reference sequence). V lost 5 bases to trimming and J lost 0 bases, with 11 bases between them. Here the CDR3 reads CASSNRGGSGANVLTF. The CDR3 DNA sequence: TGTGCCAGCAGCAACAGGGGGGGCTCTGGGGCCAACGTCCTGACTTTC.

The chain combines TRBV7-8 with TRBJ2-4; 11 nucleotides agree with TRBD2. The assigned J gene may be wrong: the sequence end matches TRBJ2-7 better. Germline CDR1 is SGHVS and CDR2 is FQNEAQ. The CDR3 totals 15 residues. The CDR3 reads CASSVGTSGYYEQYF. The CDR3 DNA sequence: TGTGCCAGCAGCGTTGGGACTAGCGGATACTACGAGCAGTACTTC.

The chain links TRBV5-6 to TRBJ2-1; 12 nucleotides agree with TRBD2. This CDR3 is 17 amino acids long. Germline CDR1 is SGHDT and CDR2 is YYEEEE. The J segment lost 8 bases and the V segment lost 0 bases, leaving 9 bases of the junction unmatched. CDR3 DNA sequence: TGTGCCAGCAGCTTGGGTCTAGCGGGGGGGCCGATGGATGAGCAGTTCTTC. Residues: CASSLGLAGGPMDEQFF.

The chain has TRBV6-6 and TRBJ2-1, with 12 nucleotides matching TRBD2. The CDR3 has 15 residues. After removal of 7 bases from V and 8 bases from J, the junction contained 9 bases not matched to a gene. Germline CDR1 reads MNHNY; CDR2 reads SVGAGI (reference sequence). The CDR3 spells CASTHRSSGGDEQFF. As DNA, the CDR3 is TGTGCCAGCACCCACAGGTCTAGCGGGGGGGATGAGCAGTTCTTC.

The chain links TRBV20-1 to TRBJ1-2, with unresolved D. The germline gives CDR1 DFQATT, CDR2 SNEGSKA (reference sequence). The CDR3 is 11 residues long. The ends were cut back, 5 bases at V and 4 bases at J, with 8 bases in the middle. The CDR3, as DNA: TGCAGTGCTTCCGGGCCCTATGGCTACACCTTC. Translation: CSASGPYGYTF.

The rearrangement links TRBV4-1 to TRBJ1-1; TRBD1 might be the D (6 bases). Germline values: CDR1 MGHRA, CDR2 YSYEKL. The CDR3 consists of 14 residues. Trimming shortened V by 6 bases and J by 3 bases, and 14 bases separated the two germline ends. The DNA for the CDR3 is TGCGCCAGCAGTCCGGGGGGCGCGGACACTGAAGCTTTCTTT. Its translation: CASSPGGADTEAFF.

A few counts support this clonotype. J is TRBJ2-1 and V is TRBV6-5; TRBD2 is a possible D gene (6 bases). V dropped 0 bases and J dropped 7 bases, with 7 bases sitting between them. The CDR3 totals 13 residues. Germline V gives CDR1 MNHEY, CDR2 SVGAGI. The CDR3 DNA follows: TGTGCCAGCAGTTACTCGGAGGGTAATGAGCAGTTCTTC. It yields the protein CASSYSEGNEQFF.

Note on this clonotype: One end of the junction varies from germline; a read error may be responsible. V gene TRBV29-1 combines with J gene TRBJ2-1; 7 bases match TRBD2. The CDR3 consists of 16 residues. Germline CDR1 SQVTM, CDR2 ANQGSEA. CDR3 coding DNA: TGCAGCGTTACGGGGCTAGCGGAAAGCTCCAACAATGAGCAGTTCTTC. Encoded protein: CSVTGLAESSNNEQFF.

J is TRBJ1-2 and V is TRBV7-9; TRBD1 is a possible D gene (6 bases). Germline CDR1 reads SEHNR; CDR2 reads FQNEAQ (reference sequence). The CDR3 runs 14 residues. The ends were cut back, 5 bases at V and 8 bases at J, with 18 bases in the middle. CDR3 in amino acids: CASSPGRGAGGYTF. CDR3 sequence (DNA): TGTGCCAGCAGCCCGGGTCGGGGGGCGGGAGGCTACACCTTC.

This clonotype was seen a few times. This chain uses TRBV12-3 or TRBV12-4 with TRBJ2-4, with 7 bases matching TRBD1. Trimming cost V 6 bases and J 10 bases; bases outside gene matches: 12. CDR3 length: 14 amino acids. The CDR3 is CASRITGTEGIQYF. DNA for the CDR3: TGTGCCAGCAGAATCACCGGGACAGAAGGAATTCAGTACTTC.

Only a few counts were recorded for this clonotype. This chain's CDR3 is CSVVTNRAIEAFF. CDR3 bases: TGCAGCGTTGTTACCAACAGGGCTATTGAAGCTTTCTTT. The V call is TRBV29-1, the J call TRBJ1-1; possibly TRBD1 for D (6 bases). The CDR3 is 13 residues long. V shed 4 bases and J shed 7 bases, with 16 bases lying between them. CDR1 is SQVTM and CDR2 is ANQGSEA in the germline V gene.

The V and J genes are TRBV25-1 and TRBJ2-1; D gene uncertain. This CDR3 is built from 13 residues. CDR1 is MGHDK, CDR2 SYGVNS, per germline. V was shortened by 5 bases and J by 6 bases, with 11 bases between the two germline ends. The CDR3 loop reads CASSHVGFNEQFF. DNA of the CDR3: TGTGCCAGCAGTCATGTGGGCTTCAATGAGCAGTTCTTC.

Note on this clonotype: At one boundary the junction diverges from the germline segment, which might be a read error. V usage is TRBV6-1 and J usage is TRBJ1-2; the match to TRBD1 covers 8 bases. Germline CDR1 MNHNS, CDR2 SASEGT. This CDR3 is 15 amino acids long. CDR3 loop: CASSDGTGRDYDYTF. CDR3 nucleotides: TGTGCCAGCAGTGATGGGACAGGCAGAGACTATGACTACACCTTC.

This rearrangement joins TRBV28 to TRBJ1-3, with D maybe TRBD1 (5 bases). Germline-derived CDR1 and CDR2 are MDHEN and SYDVKM. The germline V and J ends were trimmed by 8 bases and 4 bases, with 12 bases remaining between them. This CDR3 comprises 13 residues. In DNA form, the CDR3 reads TGTGCCAGCTCCCCTGAGGGGGGAAACACCATATATTTT. Encoded protein: CASSPEGGNTIYF.

V usage is TRBV28 and J usage is TRBJ1-5; D gene uncertain. Germline-derived CDR1 and CDR2 are MDHEN and SYDVKM. With 5 bases removed from V and 6 bases from J, the gap between germline ends came to 11 bases. The CDR3 extends over 13 amino acids. DNA of the CDR3: TGTGCCAGCAGTGCAATAACGGGTCAGCCCCAGCATTTT. Amino acids: CASSAITGQPQHF.

The chain employs TRBV7-2 and TRBJ1-1; D may be TRBD1 (5 bases). CDR1 is SGHTA, CDR2 FQGNSA, per germline. CDR3 size: 14 residues. Trimming removed 2 bases at V and 2 bases at J, with 9 bases between. DNA for the CDR3: TGTGCCAGCAGCTTACTGACAGTCAACACTGAAGCTTTCTTT. This translates into CASSLLTVNTEAFF.

The chain is built from TRBV27 and TRBJ1-4; D ambiguous. Germline CDR1 reads MNHEY; CDR2 reads SMNVEV (reference sequence). The CDR3 extends over 15 amino acids. V shed 4 bases and J shed 8 bases, with 17 bases lying between them. This chain's CDR3 is CASSSSWPPVEKLFF. The CDR3 DNA follows: TGTGCCAGCAGTTCATCGTGGCCCCCGGTCGAAAAACTGTTTTTT.

The chain joins TRBV18 to TRBJ1-2; D gene uncertain. CDR3 length: 14 amino acids. From germline, CDR1 is KGHSH and CDR2 LQKENI. V shed 3 bases and J shed 9 bases, with 17 bases lying between them. The CDR3 nucleotides are TGTGCCAGCTCACCGTCACCGGAACATACCCGCTACACCTTC. Its protein product is CASSPSPEHTRYTF.

This clonotype occurred a few times. The rearrangement uses TRBV4-1 and TRBJ2-1, with 10 bases identical to TRBD2. The CDR3 is made up of 15 amino acids. From germline, CDR1 is MGHRA and CDR2 YSYEKL. Trimming took 3 bases from V and 4 from J; bases not matched to a gene: 3. The CDR3 DNA sequence: TGCGCCAGCAGCCAGCGTAGCGGGGGGTACAATGAGCAGTTCTTC. Its protein is CASSQRSGGYNEQFF.